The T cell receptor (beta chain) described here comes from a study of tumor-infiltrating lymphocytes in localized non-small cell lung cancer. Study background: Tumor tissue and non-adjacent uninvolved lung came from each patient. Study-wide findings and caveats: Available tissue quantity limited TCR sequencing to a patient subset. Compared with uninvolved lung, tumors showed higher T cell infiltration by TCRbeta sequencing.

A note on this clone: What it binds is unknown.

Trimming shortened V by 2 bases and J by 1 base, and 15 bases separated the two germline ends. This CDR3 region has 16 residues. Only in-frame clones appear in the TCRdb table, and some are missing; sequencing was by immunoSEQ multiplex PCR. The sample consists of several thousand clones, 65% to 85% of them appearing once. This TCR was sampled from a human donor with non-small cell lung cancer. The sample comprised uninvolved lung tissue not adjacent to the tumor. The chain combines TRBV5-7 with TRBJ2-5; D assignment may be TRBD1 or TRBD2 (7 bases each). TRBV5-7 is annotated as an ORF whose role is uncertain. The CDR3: CASSFRQGGTQETQYF. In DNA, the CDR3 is TGTGCCAGCAGCTTCCGACAGGGAGGGACCCAAGAGACCCAGTACTTC.